This is a list of T cell receptor beta chains from one sample in a study of patients and donors after allogeneic stem cell transplantation. TCRdb reprocessed the RT-PCR reads via MiXCR and lists one record per CDR3 protein. The table has 84,000 or so distinct CDR3 sequences, around 49% seen once. The specimen was blood, either unsorted or a sorted T cell fraction (not recorded which). These TCRs come from a human donor who was either an allogeneic HSCT recipient or a stem cell or donor lymphocyte infusion donor (not recorded which). It is not recorded whose cells these are; they may come from a transplant donor. The CDR3 runs from the conserved cysteine through the conserved F or W. Each record gives: J gene, CDR3 length, V gene, D gene, clone size, CDR3 protein, CDR3 DNA. The D gene is left open where the match is weak. The size entry is marked missing in some rows and otherwise reads once, few, many or a size class.

>TRBJ2-7|11|TRBV18|.|few
CASSPDYEQYF
TGTGCCAGCTCTCCCGACTACGAGCAGTACTTC
>TRBJ2-3|11|TRBV30|.|.
CAWSPTDTQYF
TGTGCCTGGAGCCCCACAGATACGCAGTATTTT
>TRBJ2-1|15|TRBV7-9|.|.
CASSERTELGNEQFF
TGTGCCAGCAGCGAACGGACAGAACTAGGCAATGAGCAGTTCTTC
>TRBJ2-4|16|TRBV9|.|.
CASSVESTGVGNIQYF
TGTGCCAGCAGCGTAGAATCTACGGGAGTCGGTAACATTCAGTACTTC
>TRBJ1-5|16|TRBV10-3|.|once
CAISDSPGNSNQPQHF
TGTGCCATCAGTGACTCCCCTGGAAATAGCAATCAGCCCCAGCATTTT
>TRBJ1-2|14|TRBV7-2|.|few
CASSRQEIFYGYTF
TGTGCCAGCAGCCGACAGGAAATTTTCTATGGCTACACCTTC
>TRBJ1-5|12|TRBV12-3/TRBV12-4|.|few
CASSPTDRPQHF
TGTGCCAGCAGTCCGACAGATCGACCCCAGCATTTT
>TRBJ1-2|14|TRBV15|TRBD1|.
CAAAKDRAFYGYTF
TGTGCCGCCGCCAAGGACAGGGCGTTCTATGGCTACACCTTC
>TRBJ2-1|13|TRBV29-1|TRBD2|.
CSVERGERNEQFF
TGCAGCGTTGAACGGGGGGAGCGCAATGAGCAGTTCTTC
>TRBJ1-6|14|TRBV28|.|.
CASSPPGHNSPLHF
TGTGCCAGCAGTCCCCCCGGACATAATTCACCCCTCCACTTT
>TRBJ1-1|15|TRBV5-1|.|.
CASCKPEGGSTEAFF
TGCGCCAGCTGTAAGCCCGAGGGGGGCTCCACTGAAGCTTTCTTT
>TRBJ2-3|12|TRBV29-1|.|.
CSLGEGEDTQYF
TGCAGCCTTGGGGAGGGGGAAGATACGCAGTATTTT
>TRBJ2-7|11|TRBV28|.|few
CASSNSYEQYF
TGTGCCAGCAGTAACTCCTACGAGCAGTACTTC
>TRBJ1-1|15|TRBV7-6|.|.
CASSSAPYGGTEAFF
TGTGCCAGCAGCTCCGCCCCATACGGGGGCACTGAAGCTTTCTTT